Below, one T cell receptor (beta chain) is given with its context. Its antigen is not known. This sample is part of a study of T cell responses to AZD1222 COVID-19 vaccine. Study results and caveats: The sample set comprised mostly white British donors with more females, and clonal diversity was possibly underestimated. Repertoire sampling was restricted to post-peak T cell response timepoints. Researchers report vaccine-associated CD4 TCRs spanning spike, with dominance at 160-218 and 743-854.

Only in-frame clones appear in the TCRdb table, and some are missing; sequencing was by immunoSEQ multiplex PCR. The profile covers roughly 150,000 clones, with around nine tenths appearing a single time and less than 1.3% taken by the ten largest. This CDR3 comprises 14 residues. Trimming shortened V by 6 bases and J by 0 bases, and 11 bases separated the two germline ends. Germline V gives CDR1 ENHRY, CDR2 SYGVKD. The analysis combined second doses at about 4 or about 12 weeks. The sequence was obtained from an adult who received the AZD1222 COVID-19 vaccine. V gene TRBV10-3 combines with J gene TRBJ1-1, with D tentatively TRBD1 (5 bases). Sequenced material: peripheral blood, taken 28 days after the second AZD1222 dose. CDR3 DNA: TGTGCCATCAGGGTGGGGGGTATGAACACTGAAGCTTTCTTT. This encodes CAIRVGGMNTEAFF.